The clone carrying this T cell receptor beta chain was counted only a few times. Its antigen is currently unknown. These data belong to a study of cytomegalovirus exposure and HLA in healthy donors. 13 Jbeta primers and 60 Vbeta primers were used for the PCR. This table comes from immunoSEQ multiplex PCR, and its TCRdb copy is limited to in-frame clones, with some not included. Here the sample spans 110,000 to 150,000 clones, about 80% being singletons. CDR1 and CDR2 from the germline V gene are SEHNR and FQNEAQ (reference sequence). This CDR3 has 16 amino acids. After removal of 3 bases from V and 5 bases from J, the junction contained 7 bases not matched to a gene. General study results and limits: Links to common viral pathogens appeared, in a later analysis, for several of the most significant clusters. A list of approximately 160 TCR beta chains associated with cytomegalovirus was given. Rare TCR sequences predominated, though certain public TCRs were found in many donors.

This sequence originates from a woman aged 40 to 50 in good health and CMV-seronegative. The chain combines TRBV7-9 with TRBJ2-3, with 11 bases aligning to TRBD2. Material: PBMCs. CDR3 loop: CASSLSLAGAVDTQYF. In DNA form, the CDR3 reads TGTGCCAGCAGCTTGTCACTAGCGGGAGCGGTAGATACGCAGTATTTT.